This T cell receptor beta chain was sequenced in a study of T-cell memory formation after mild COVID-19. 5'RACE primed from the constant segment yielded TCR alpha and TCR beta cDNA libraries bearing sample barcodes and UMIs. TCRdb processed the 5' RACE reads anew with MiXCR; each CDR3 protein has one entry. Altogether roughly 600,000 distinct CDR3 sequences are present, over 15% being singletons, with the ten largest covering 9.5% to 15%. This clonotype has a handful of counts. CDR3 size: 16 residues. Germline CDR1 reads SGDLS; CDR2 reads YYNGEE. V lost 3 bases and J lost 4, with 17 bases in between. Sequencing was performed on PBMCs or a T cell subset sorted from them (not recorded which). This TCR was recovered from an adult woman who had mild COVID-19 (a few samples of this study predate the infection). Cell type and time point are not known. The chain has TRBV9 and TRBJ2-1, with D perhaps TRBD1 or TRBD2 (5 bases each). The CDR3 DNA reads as TGTGCCAGCAGCGGGCTCGGGACGGGCCTATACAATGAGCAGTTCTTC. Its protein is CASSGLGTGLYNEQFF.